This T cell receptor (beta chain) was captured by sequencing in a study of blood T cell repertoires in COVID-19. As for the study in general: Samples came from the United States, Italy and Spain, spanning acute and convalescent COVID-19.

As processed by the authors: Amplification of reference gene primers was used by the study to estimate nucleated cell counts. Produced via immunoSEQ multiplex PCR; TCRdb's table is partial and in-frame only. That table furnishes V, J and clone size, whereas the DNA furnished D and trimming. The sample contains about 390,000 clones, over 75% of which appear only once. This clone has only one observation. The Seattle patients joined while their infection was active and were tracked longitudinally afterward. The clonotype was recovered from a woman aged 55-69 years with COVID-19, enrolled during active disease. Input material: peripheral blood.

The CDR3 here is CASSLSGSDTEAFF. The CDR3, as DNA: TGTGCCAGCAGCTTATCCGGGTCGGACACTGAAGCTTTCTTT. The gene calls are TRBV7-2 and TRBJ1-1, with no clear D. In germline, CDR1 is SGHTA, CDR2 FQGNSA. Trimming took off 2 bases at V and 3 bases at J, with 10 bases between the two ends. CDR3 length: 14 residues.